Listed below are T cell receptor beta chains from one sample, sequenced in a study of T cell clones after liver transplantation. This table comes from immunoSEQ multiplex PCR, and its TCRdb copy is limited to in-frame clones, with some not included. The table has approximately 10,000 clones, 71% seen once; the top ten hold 24%. Here the sequenced sample was CD4+ T cells from blood, taken about 31 months after liver transplant. The receptors derive from a human patient who received a liver transplant. Some T cells could come from the graft donor. Both conserved end residues are part of each CDR3. D genes are given only for firm matches. Clone size is not always given. Where it is, it says once, few, many or a class for expanded clones.

d_gene	abundance	v_gene	j_gene	CDR3nt	CDR3aa
-	-	TRBV27	TRBJ1-5	TGTGCCAGCAGAGCAGCCTATAGCAATCAGCCCCAGCATTTT	CASRAAYSNQPQHF
TRBD2	-	TRBV7-9	TRBJ2-1	TGTGCCAGCGGGCTGACTAGCGAACCCTACAATGAGCAGTTCTTC	CASGLTSEPYNEQFF
TRBD1	once	TRBV6-6	TRBJ1-3	TGTGCCAGCACGGAGACAGGGGGAGGAAACACCATATATTTT	CASTETGGGNTIYF
-	-	TRBV27	TRBJ1-2	TGTGCCAGCAGTGTTAAGCAGGAGAACTTGTATGGCTACACCTTC	CASSVKQENLYGYTF
TRBD2	medium-sized	TRBV7-8	TRBJ2-1	TGTGCCAGCAGCGCCCGACTAGCGGACTACAATGAGCAGTTCTTC	CASSARLADYNEQFF
-	-	TRBV19	TRBJ2-1	TGTGCCAGTAGTATAGCGAGTAATACCTACAATGAGCAGTTCTTC	CASSIASNTYNEQFF
-	-	TRBV9	TRBJ2-2	TGTGCCAGCAGCTCCCAGTTCAGAGCCGGGGAGCTGTTTTTT	CASSSQFRAGELFF
TRBD2	medium-sized	TRBV6-5	TRBJ2-1	TGTGCCAGCAGAAACCCTAGCGGGAGTGAGCAGTTCTTC	CASRNPSGSEQFF
-	few	TRBV4-3	TRBJ2-5	TGCGCCAGCAGCCCATTCGGGTTGCAGACCCAGTACTTC	CASSPFGLQTQYF
-	-	TRBV4-2	TRBJ2-3	TGTGCCAGCAGCCAAGATAATCCCGGGGGAGGCACAGATACGCAGTATTTT	CASSQDNPGGGTDTQYF
-	-	TRBV7-2	TRBJ2-1	TGTGCCAGCAGCTTTTGGCAGGGGATAGGCAATGAGCAGTTCTTC	CASSFWQGIGNEQFF
TRBD2	few	TRBV4-1	TRBJ2-1	TGCGCCAGCAGCCAAGATGGGCGGGGGGGCCTCCGCAATGAGCAGTTCTTC	CASSQDGRGGLRNEQFF
-	-	TRBV27	TRBJ2-1	TGTGCCAGCAGGTCGGAGGGGGTTGAGCAGTTCTTC	CASRSEGVEQFF
-	-	TRBV19	TRBJ2-3	TGTGCCAGTAGTATAGGGTCGGGAGATACGCAGTATTTT	CASSIGSGDTQYF
TRBD1	-	TRBV25-1	TRBJ1-3	TGTGCCAGCAGTGAGGGAACAGGGGGCGAAAACACCATATATTTT	CASSEGTGGENTIYF
-	few	TRBV27	TRBJ2-1	TGTGCCAGCAGTTTATCGGCCAACAATGAGCAGTTCTTC	CASSLSANNEQFF
-	few	TRBV2	TRBJ2-1	TGTGCCAGCATCTGGGAGAAGAGCTCCTACAATGAGCAGTTCTTC	CASIWEKSSYNEQFF
TRBD1	once	TRBV19	TRBJ1-1	TGTGCCAGTAGTGCATACAGGGGACGGAACACTGAAGCTTTCTTT	CASSAYRGRNTEAFF
-	few	TRBV7-8	TRBJ2-1	TGTGCCAGCAGCTTAGATTCTGGCGCGAACTTGGCGAATGAGCAGTTCTTC	CASSLDSGANLANEQFF
-	-	TRBV30	TRBJ2-5	TGTGCCTGGACCGGTGGTAACCAAGAGACCCAGTACTTC	CAWTGGNQETQYF
-	-	TRBV28	TRBJ2-2	TGTGCCAGCAGTTTCCCCGACACCGGGGAGCTGTTTTTT	CASSFPDTGELFF
TRBD1	-	TRBV29-1	TRBJ2-7	TGCAGCGTTAGAGCGGGACAGGGGTCCTACGAGCAGTACTTC	CSVRAGQGSYEQYF
TRBD1	-	TRBV5-1	TRBJ2-7	TGCGCCAGCAGCTTACAGGGGTACGAGCAGTACTTC	CASSLQGYEQYF
TRBD1	-	TRBV5-5	TRBJ2-2	TGTGCCAGCAGCTGGACAGGGCCGTCCGGGGAGCTGTTTTTT	CASSWTGPSGELFF
-	-	TRBV28	TRBJ2-7	TGTGCCAGCAGCCGTTCCCCGAGGTACGAGCAGTACTTC	CASSRSPRYEQYF
-	-	TRBV15	TRBJ2-1	TGTGCCACCAGCAGAGATTTTGGTGGATTAAACAATGAGCAGTTCTTC	CATSRDFGGLNNEQFF
TRBD1	-	TRBV12-5	TRBJ2-5	TGTGCTAGTGGGCGTCAGGGGGAAGAGACCCAGTACTTC	CASGRQGEETQYF
TRBD2	-	TRBV7-9	TRBJ2-1	TGTGCCAGCAGCTTAGTCTCATCCGGGAGGGGTCCCAATGAGCAGTTCTTC	CASSLVSSGRGPNEQFF
-	once	TRBV7-9	TRBJ1-5	TGTGCCAGCAGCTTAGAGGGGGGCAATCAGCCCCAGCATTTT	CASSLEGGNQPQHF
TRBD1	medium-sized	TRBV4-2	TRBJ2-1	TGTGCCAGCAGCCAACCGGACAGGGAGGTCTACAATGAGCAGTTCTTC	CASSQPDREVYNEQFF
-	-	TRBV6-9	TRBJ1-4	TGTGCCAGCCTAGCCGGTGAAAAACTGTTTTTT	CASLAGEKLFF
TRBD2	-	TRBV6-1	TRBJ2-3	TGTGCCAGCAGTGAAGAGCGGGGGGCCACAGATACGCAGTATTTT	CASSEERGATDTQYF
-	-	TRBV11-2	TRBJ2-1	TGTGCCAGCAGCCTCGGGATGGAGGGCTATGAGCAGTTCTTC	CASSLGMEGYEQFF
TRBD2	few	TRBV2	TRBJ2-3	TGTGCCAGCAGTACTAGCGGGGATGAGACAGATACGCAGTATTTT	CASSTSGDETDTQYF
-	once	TRBV7-2	TRBJ1-6	TGTGCCAGCAGCTTGATCGGGGGGGATTCACCCCTCCACTTT	CASSLIGGDSPLHF
-	once	TRBV5-8	TRBJ2-2	TGTGCCAGCAGCCCTCTGGGTGGGGACACCGGGGAGCTGTTTTTT	CASSPLGGDTGELFF
-	once	TRBV9	TRBJ1-1	TGTGCCAGCAGCCACGAGAACGGAATTGAAGCTTTCTTT	CASSHENGIEAFF
-	-	TRBV6-6	TRBJ1-3	TGTGCCAGCAGTTACGGGGCCGGATCTGGAAACACCATATATTTT	CASSYGAGSGNTIYF